The rows below give T cell receptor beta chains drawn from one sample of a study of T-cell memory formation after mild COVID-19. TCRdb reanalysed the 5' RACE reads using MiXCR and keeps one entry per CDR3 protein. The data hold hundreds of thousands of distinct CDR3 sequences, with approximately 29% observed a single time. Sequencing input: PBMCs or a T cell subset sorted from them (not recorded which). These receptors were obtained from an adult woman who had mild COVID-19 (a few samples of this study predate the infection). Cell type and time point are not known. Each CDR3 is given with its conserved first and last residue.

TRBJ2-3 TRBV7-3 CASSPTGVGTDTQYF
TRBJ2-7 TRBV11-3 CASSPPGGSHEQYF
TRBJ1-5 TRBV11-2 CASSQNQPQHF
TRBJ1-5 TRBV15 CATSTAGAGQKYQPQHF
TRBJ1-2 TRBV7-9 CASSLPGQPYYTF
TRBJ2-7 TRBV28 CASLTASGGPYEQYF
TRBJ2-7 TRBV7-6 CASSTRQGYEQYF
TRBJ1-1 TRBV12-3/TRBV12-4 CASSLDTGVNTEAFF
TRBJ1-5 TRBV7-9 CASSLRGEKHF
TRBJ1-5 TRBV6-2/TRBV6-3 CASRIEPQHF
TRBJ2-1 TRBV5-1 CASSPRLGSDEQFF
TRBJ2-3 TRBV3-1 CASRGTSGTSTDTQYF
TRBJ2-5 TRBV10-3 CAISEENREEETQYF
TRBJ2-3 TRBV23-1 CAAAPAGRRADTQYF
TRBJ2-7 TRBV4-1 CASSQDSTRPYEQYF
TRBJ1-5 TRBV12-3/TRBV12-4 CASSLNSENQPQHF
TRBJ2-2 TRBV9 CASSPVGGELFF
TRBJ2-5 TRBV10-3 CAISESSGKETQYF
TRBJ2-5 TRBV6-2/TRBV6-3 CASSLRTVSETQYF
TRBJ2-1 TRBV2 CASSEKIGLAGDYNEQFF
TRBJ1-1 TRBV5-1 CASRGARVMNTEAFF
TRBJ1-2 TRBV7-2 CASSLGAPGQGAGGYTF
TRBJ2-2 TRBV7-9 CASSHKRGLSDGELFF
TRBJ1-2 TRBV12-3/TRBV12-4 CASSLDGYYGYTF
TRBJ2-2 TRBV4-1 CASSHHAGGQEELFF
TRBJ2-1 TRBV5-6 CASSWRVEQFF
TRBJ2-5 TRBV6-1 CASSTSVLGETQYF
TRBJ1-3 TRBV14 CASSQRPNRTGGNTIYF
TRBJ2-3 TRBV5-1 CASSPSSNTDTQYF
TRBJ1-1 TRBV20-1 CSADARGTEAFF
TRBJ2-1 TRBV10-3 CAISDSSGVYNEQFF
TRBJ2-3 TRBV2 CATPLGRRGGQGTDTQYF
TRBJ2-7 TRBV30 CAWSDRGKRSYEQYF
TRBJ2-2 TRBV2 CASSDGTYSNGELFF
TRBJ2-7 TRBV30 CAWSGTSGIHEQYF
TRBJ1-6 TRBV7-2 CASSPWRGRNSPLHF
TRBJ1-2 TRBV21-1 CASSKVRRRGGYGYTF
TRBJ2-2 TRBV10-3 CAISESGVWSGELFF
TRBJ2-5 TRBV20-1 CSARGVGGSRETQYF
TRBJ2-5 TRBV2 CASSWTSGEGTQYF
TRBJ2-3 TRBV20-1 CSANRRGGTDTQYF
TRBJ1-4 TRBV20-1 CSARDPAVNEKLFF
TRBJ2-7 TRBV29-1 CSVEIPDLPTGEGYEQYF
TRBJ2-6 TRBV27 CASSYSGANVLTF
TRBJ2-1 TRBV7-3 CASSPHRSYNEQFF
TRBJ1-1 TRBV6-6 CASSYSSSTTW
TRBJ2-5 TRBV15 CATSRLGNSQETQYF
TRBJ2-7 TRBV20-1 CSAEDWTGSYEQYF
TRBJ2-7 TRBV27 CASSSKTGSEYEQYF
TRBJ2-7 TRBV10-3 CAIAGQERGEQYF
TRBJ1-6 TRBV20-1 CSARASNNNSPLHF
TRBJ2-3 TRBV4-2 CASSHRGHRTSGTDTQYF
TRBJ1-5 TRBV21-1 CAGIKNQPQHF
TRBJ1-1 TRBV7-2 CASSPRTGGTEAFF